Below, 32 T cell receptor beta chains from the same sample are listed, as sequenced in a study of T cell repertoires in cytomegalovirus infection (dated by TCRdb to between 2018 and 2020). TCRdb records Illumina HiSeq 1500 as the sequencer. TCRdb redid the processing of the public reads, applying fastp at Q25 and MiXCR, and retained in-frame beta chains. Rows with a matching CDR3 protein are joined into one entry that keeps the most common DNA and genes. For this sample there are about 190,000 distinct CDR3 sequences; over 25% appear just once. Roughly 31% of the sample comes from the top ten. Sequencing input: PBMCs. The receptors were sampled from a human donor in good health (CMV status not recorded). Some clones in this sample may be carry-over from other donors' samples.

The chain's CDR3 is CSGRRRNTIYF. CDR3 in DNA: TGCAGCGGGCGCAGGAGAAACACCATATATTTT. This chain uses TRBV29-1 with TRBJ1-3; D ambiguous. The CDR3 runs to 11 residues. Germline V gene lookup returns CDR1 SQVTM and CDR2 ANQGSEA. V lost 7 bases to trimming and J lost 5 bases, with 9 bases between them.

V is TRBV18 and J is TRBJ1-1; tentatively, D is TRBD1 (5 bases). CDR1 and CDR2 (germline): KGHSH, LQKENI. V lost 6 bases to trimming and J lost 1 base, with 24 bases between them. There are 18 residues in the CDR3. CDR3 protein: CASSLKELGPLQNTEAFF. In DNA, the CDR3 is TGTGCCAGCTCCCTCAAGGAGCTGGGACCTTTACAGAACACTGAAGCTTTCTTT.

This clonotype was seen a few times. The chain uses TRBV6-1 and TRBJ1-5; 9 bases match TRBD1. CDR1 and CDR2 (germline): MNHNS, SASEGT. The V and J ends lost 2 bases and 2 bases, in that order; junction bases with no gene match: 4. There are 16 residues in the CDR3. Here the CDR3 reads CASSERGQGGNQPQHF. The DNA of the CDR3 is TGTGCCAGCAGTGAAAGGGGACAGGGCGGCAATCAGCCCCAGCATTTT.

This clonotype was found a few times. The chain employs TRBV7-6 and TRBJ1-5; D may be TRBD1 (6 bases). Germline V lookup: CDR1 SGHVS, CDR2 FNYEAQ. The CDR3 spans 14 residues. V lost 4 bases, J lost 1 base, and 8 bases lay in between. The CDR3 DNA sequence: TGTGCCAGCAGCTCAGGGGAAAGCAATCAGCCCCAGCATTTT. Translation: CASSSGESNQPQHF.

The DNA for the CDR3 is TGTGCCAGCGTAGTCACTGGAGCCTACGAGCAGTACTTC. It specifies CASVVTGAYEQYF. The rearrangement links TRBV25-1 to TRBJ2-7; D call uncertain. Deletions cut 8 bases from V and 2 bases from J, with 13 bases between. The germline V gene has CDR1 MGHDK and CDR2 SYGVNS. The CDR3 is 13 residues long.

This clonotype was picked up a small number of times. V and J are TRBV7-2 and TRBJ2-1, with D possibly being TRBD1 (6 bases). This CDR3 has 13 amino acids. Trimming cost V 4 bases and J 7 bases, with 11 bases left between them. The germline V gene has CDR1 SGHTA and CDR2 FQGNSA. The CDR3 here is CASSYKTGNEQFF. Written as DNA, the CDR3 is TGTGCCAGCAGCTACAAGACAGGTAATGAGCAGTTCTTC.

The rearrangement uses TRBV5-4 and TRBJ1-3; D not resolved. This CDR3 is built from 14 residues. V lost 2 bases and J lost 4, with 10 bases in between. Germline lookup yields CDR1 SGHNT and CDR2 YYREEE (reference sequence). The CDR3 region is CASSFRETGNTIYF. CDR3 nucleotide sequence: TGTGCCAGCAGCTTTCGCGAGACGGGAAACACCATATATTTT.

This clonotype has a handful of counts. V is TRBV6-1 and J is TRBJ1-2; 7 nucleotides align to TRBD1. The CDR3 is made up of 15 amino acids. J gave up 4 bases and V 5 bases, and 10 bases lay outside the gene matches. Germline values: CDR1 MNHNS, CDR2 SASEGT. The CDR3 reads CASSSRQGSLYGYTF. The CDR3 DNA is TGTGCCAGCAGTTCAAGACAGGGCTCTCTCTATGGCTACACCTTC.

About this clonotype itself: This likely comes from a read error, as the CDR3 has no conserved phenylalanine or tryptophan at its end. The gene calls are TRBV29-1 and TRBJ1-1; 7 nucleotides agree with TRBD1. V shed 7 bases and J 0 bases; nucleotides not matched to a gene: 5. The germline V gene encodes CDR1 SQVTM and CDR2 ANQGSEA. This CDR3 has 13 residues. The CDR3 nucleotides read TGCAGCGGCGGGGACAGAATGAACACTGAAGCTTTCATT. Its protein is CSGGDRMNTEAFI.

The rearrangement joins TRBV29-1 to TRBJ2-7; D gene ambiguous. CDR1 and CDR2 from the germline V gene are SQVTM and ANQGSEA. The CDR3 totals 13 residues. V was trimmed by 2 bases and J by 2 bases, leaving 10 bases between them. The CDR3 reads CSVESGLTYEQYF. The CDR3 DNA is TGCAGCGTTGAATCAGGCCTTACCTACGAGCAGTACTTC.

J is TRBJ1-2 and V is TRBV7-8, with D unclear. The germline CDR1 and CDR2 sequences are SGHVS and FQNEAQ. The V end was cut by 5 bases, the J end by 0 bases, with 22 bases between. This CDR3 region has 18 residues. DNA for the CDR3: TGTGCCAGCAGCCCCGATGGCCGCACAATAGCCGCTAACTATGGCTACACCTTC. It translates to CASSPDGRTIAANYGYTF.

This clonotype has just a few counts. This chain uses TRBV14 with TRBJ1-1, with a possible D match to TRBD1 (5 bases). V shed 0 bases and J shed 8 bases, with 16 bases lying between them. The CDR3 extends over 15 amino acids. Germline loops: CDR1 SGHDN, CDR2 FVKESK. This CDR3 reads CASSQDPARAKEAFF. In DNA form, the CDR3 reads TGTGCCAGCAGCCAAGATCCAGCCAGGGCGAAGGAAGCTTTCTTT.

This clonotype was counted many times. The chain couples TRBV7-2 to TRBJ1-1; no reliable D call. The CDR3 spans 15 residues. Germline lookup yields CDR1 SGHTA and CDR2 FQGNSA. Trimming took off 7 bases at V and 1 base at J, with 16 bases between the two ends. CDR3 coding DNA: TGTGCCAGCACCTCCCGGACTGACCGGAACACTGAAGCTTTCTTT. It encodes CASTSRTDRNTEAFF.

This clonotype has just a few counts. The gene calls are TRBV2 and TRBJ2-3; 9 nucleotides align to TRBD2. V was clipped by 2 bases and J by 1 base; unmatched bases: 4. This CDR3 comprises 16 residues. Germline loops: CDR1 SNHLY, CDR2 FYNNEI. In DNA, the CDR3 is TGTGCCAGCAGTGAAAAGGCTAGCGGGGGCACAGATACGCAGTATTTT. Translation: CASSEKASGGTDTQYF.

The genes are TRBV11-2 and TRBJ1-4, with D uncertain. CDR3 length: 15 residues. Trimming took off 1 base at V and 6 bases at J, with 12 bases between the two ends. From germline, CDR1 is SGHAT and CDR2 FQNNGV. The DNA for the CDR3 is TGTGCCAGCAGCTTAGGGTCGGGGAGGTATGAAAAACTGTTTTTT. The encoded protein is CASSLGSGRYEKLFF. The entire variable domain, with the rest obtained from reference TRBV11-2 and TRBJ1-4, is as follows: EAGVAQSPRYKIIEKRQSVAFWCNPISGHATLYWYQQILGQGPKLLIQFQNNGVVDDSQLPKDRFSAERLKGVDSTLKIQPAKLEDSAVYLCASSLGSGRYEKLFFGSGTQLSVL.

V is TRBV5-1 and J is TRBJ2-7, with D perhaps assigned TRBD1 or TRBD2 (6 bases each). The CDR3 consists of 14 residues. CDR1 is SGHRS and CDR2 is YFSETQ in the germline V gene. Trimming pared 4 bases from V and 0 bases from J, leaving 11 bases between. The CDR3 DNA sequence: TGCGCCAGCAGCAGGGGGGCCTTCTCCTACGAGCAGTACTTC. Protein sequence: CASSRGAFSYEQYF. Drawing the rest from reference TRBV5-1 and TRBJ2-7, the complete variable domain is KAGVTQTPRYLIKTRGQQVTLSCSPISGHRSVSWYQQTPGQGLQFLFEYFSETQRNKGNFPGRFSGRQFSNSRSEMNVSTLELGDSALYLCASSRGAFSYEQYFGPGTRLTVT.

The sample holds a few counts of this clonotype. The chain recombines TRBV29-1 with TRBJ2-3, with unresolved D. CDR3 length: 12 residues. V was trimmed by 7 bases and J by 2 bases, leaving 10 bases between them. CDR1 and CDR2 (germline): SQVTM, ANQGSEA. CDR3 protein: CSGRAHTDTQYF. CDR3 nucleotide sequence: TGCAGCGGTAGGGCGCACACAGATACGCAGTATTTT.

This clonotype was seen repeatedly, ten times or more. The chain has TRBV7-2 and TRBJ1-4; the match to TRBD1 covers 11 bases. This CDR3 comprises 15 residues. CDR1 and CDR2 (germline): SGHTA, FQGNSA. With 5 bases clipped from V and 8 bases from J, the junction kept 7 bases outside the gene matches. The CDR3 sequence: CASSQGGQGGEKLFF. CDR3 bases: TGTGCCAGCAGCCAGGGGGGACAGGGGGGCGAAAAACTGTTTTTT.

A few counts support this clonotype. V and J are TRBV6-1 and TRBJ2-5, with a weak D call TRBD1 (6 bases). Germline V gene sequence: CDR1 MNHNS, CDR2 SASEGT. This CDR3 contains 14 residues. The V end was cut by 9 bases, the J end by 5 bases, with 19 bases between. The CDR3: CASRTTGPGETQYF. DNA of the CDR3: TGTGCCAGTCGGACAACAGGGCCCGGGGAGACCCAGTACTTC.

The gene calls are TRBV28 and TRBJ2-7, with 8 bases aligning to TRBD2. The CDR3 is 14 residues long. Germline CDR1 MDHEN, CDR2 SYDVKM. V dropped 10 bases and J dropped 8; count of bases not matched to a gene: 16. CDR3 amino acids: CATSSGGAPRKQYF. CDR3 nucleotide sequence: TGTGCCACAAGTTCGGGAGGGGCGCCTAGAAAGCAGTACTTC.

The chain carries TRBV4-3 and TRBJ1-6, with D perhaps matching TRBD1 (6 bases). V lost 0 bases and J lost 10, with 25 bases in between. CDR1 and CDR2 (germline): LGHNA, YSLEER. The CDR3 is 19 amino acids. The CDR3 sequence is CASSQDLLAGDLWRSPLHF. The CDR3 DNA is TGCGCCAGCAGCCAAGATCTCTTGGCAGGGGACCTCTGGAGATCACCCCTCCACTTT.

The J gene is TRBJ1-1, the V gene TRBV19; D remains ambiguous. V was pared by 3 bases and J by 1 base, with 9 bases between. CDR1 and CDR2 (germline): LNHDA, SQIVND (reference sequence). This CDR3 comprises 14 residues. In DNA form, the CDR3 reads TGTGCCAGTAGTATCCAAGACGCGAACACTGAAGCTTTCTTT. It encodes CASSIQDANTEAFF.

This clonotype was observed a handful of times. The chain recombines TRBV6-8 with TRBJ1-6; D is ambiguous. Germline values: CDR1 MNHGY, CDR2 SAAAGT. CDR3 length equals 13 residues. V lost 7 bases and J 5 bases, leaving 9 bases between the germline ends. For the CDR3, the DNA is TGTGCCAGCAAAAGGGCGGATAATTCACCCCTCCACTTT. Its translation is CASKRADNSPLHF.

The genes are TRBV3-1 and TRBJ1-6, with D possibly TRBD1 on 5 matching bases. From germline, CDR1 is LGHDT and CDR2 YNNKEL (reference sequence). V was clipped by 5 bases and J by 8 bases, with 13 bases between them. The CDR3 loop spans 14 amino acids. CDR3 in amino acids: CASSDRRGDSPLHF. The CDR3 DNA is TGTGCCAGCAGCGACAGACGAGGAGATTCACCCCTCCACTTT.

The chain recombines TRBV20-1 with TRBJ2-3; a possible D gene is TRBD2 (7 bases). The germline gives CDR1 DFQATT, CDR2 SNEGSKA (reference sequence). Trimming removed 3 bases at V and 3 bases at J, with 16 bases between. The CDR3 is 15 residues long. As DNA, the CDR3 is TGCAGTGCTAGTTCGAGGGGGGGCCAGACAGATACGCAGTATTTT. Translation: CSASSRGGQTDTQYF.

The chain is built from TRBV7-3 and TRBJ1-5; D unclear. Trimming took off 5 bases at V and 6 bases at J, with 11 bases between the two ends. From germline, CDR1 is SGHTA and CDR2 FQGTGA. The CDR3 is 13 amino acids. The CDR3 reads CASSLGWGQPQHF. CDR3 DNA: TGTGCCAGCAGCCTGGGGTGGGGTCAGCCCCAGCATTTT.

This clonotype was observed many times. The chain has TRBV7-9 and TRBJ2-1; 10 nucleotides agree with TRBD1. The germline V gene has CDR1 SEHNR and CDR2 FQNEAQ (reference sequence). The CDR3 length is 14 residues. V dropped 3 bases and J dropped 9; count of bases not matched to a gene: 5. The CDR3 sequence: CASSFLGQGGEQFF. In DNA, the CDR3 is TGTGCCAGCAGCTTCCTAGGACAGGGGGGTGAGCAGTTCTTC.

This clonotype was seen just once. V gene TRBV19 combines with J gene TRBJ2-3; D uncertain. The germline gives CDR1 LNHDA, CDR2 SQIVND (reference sequence). Deletions cut 5 bases from V and 2 bases from J, with 17 bases between. The CDR3 spans 16 residues. The CDR3 spells CASSEQALPNTDTQYF. The CDR3 DNA reads TGTGCCAGTAGTGAGCAGGCCCTCCCCAACACAGATACGCAGTATTTT.

A word on this clonotype: One base away lies a much larger clone, so this may be a sequencing read error. CDR3: CASSLGLLTTEAFF. The CDR3 bases are TGTGCCAGCAGCTTAGGTCTATTGACCACTGAAGCTTTCTTT. The chain links TRBV7-6 to TRBJ1-1; D remains unclear. The CDR3 spans 14 residues. V lost 1 base and J 4 bases, leaving 10 bases between the germline ends. Germline CDR1 reads SGHVS; CDR2 reads FNYEAQ.

The V and J genes are TRBV4-3 and TRBJ1-1; tentative D call: TRBD1 (6 bases). Germline V CDR1 and CDR2: LGHNA, YSLEER. This CDR3 contains 16 residues. The ends were cut back, 4 bases at V and 1 base at J, with 16 bases in the middle. The CDR3 spells CASSRASGGSNTEAFF. DNA of the CDR3: TGCGCCAGCAGCCGAGCTTCCGGGGGCTCGAACACTGAAGCTTTCTTT.

CDR3 loop: CSGAGVRDTIYF. CDR3 nucleotide sequence: TGCAGCGGTGCAGGGGTTCGGGACACCATATATTTT. This chain joins TRBV29-1 and TRBJ1-3; a weak D match, TRBD1 (6 bases). In germline, CDR1 is SQVTM, CDR2 ANQGSEA. CDR3 length equals 12 residues. V dropped 7 bases and J dropped 8 bases, with 15 bases sitting between them.

A few counts support this clonotype. The V call is TRBV5-1, the J call TRBJ1-1; 7 nucleotides match TRBD1. CDR3 size: 15 residues. Germline trimming cut 6 bases from V and 0 bases from J; bases unmatched to any gene: 8. Looked up from germline, CDR1 is SGHRS and CDR2 is YFSETQ. The CDR3 sequence: CASMEGAGMNTEAFF. The DNA for the CDR3 is TGCGCCAGCATGGAGGGGGCTGGGATGAACACTGAAGCTTTCTTT.